This T cell receptor (beta chain) was captured in a study of CD8+ T cells in alopecia areata listed by TCRdb under 2018. In the study overall: The treated patients took part in an open-label pilot trial in which moderate-to-severe alopecia areata was treated with oral tofacitinib at 5 to 10 mg twice daily. RNA was extracted with the PAXgene miRNA kit for fixed scalp, the miRNeasy kit for PBMCs, and the RNeasy kit for mouse skin. To study T cell clonal expansion in alopecia areata, the researchers applied high-throughput TCRbeta sequencing to both the C3H/HeJ mouse model and human patients. TCRbeta CDR3 regions were amplified by immunoSEQ multiplex PCR with 35 Vbeta forward and 13 Jbeta reverse primers. Patients on tofacitinib were biopsied at baseline and after 4 and 24 weeks of treatment, and several of the patients also had a later scalp biopsy. Clonality in the scalp was compared among normal scalp (n=4), patchy alopecia areata scalp (n=8), and alopecia totalis/universalis scalp (n=8). Patients received tofacitinib for 6 to 18 months and were then followed off drug for 6 months to check for delayed response and recurrence. The SALT score, which quantifies the percentage of affected scalp surface area, was used to measure disease severity in treated patients. Scalp tissue and sorted CD4+ and CD8+ peripheral blood T cells from patchy and totalis/universalis alopecia areata patients and from healthy controls were covered by human TCRbeta sequencing.

The method behind the library was the immunoSEQ multiplex PCR assay. RNA was extracted from all samples and reverse transcribed into cDNA as template for TCR sequencing. First-strand cDNA was synthesized with SuperScript III using a 2:1 mix of oligo-dT and random hexamers. Amplification bias was assessed with a synthetic immune receptor repertoire, and residual bias was removed computationally. Per the source publication's procedure: Raw reads were preprocessed for error removal, and CDR3 was defined according to IMGT conventions as running from the conserved cysteine to phenylalanine. To get clonality, Shannon entropy was normalized by log2 of the number of productive unique TCRs and the result was subtracted from 1. CD4 or CD8 identity of scalp clones was inferred by cross-referencing scalp TCRbeta sequences with sorted blood CD4 and CD8 repertoires. The clones in this table, taken by TCRdb from immuneACCESS, are in-frame only. Not every clone is retained; where verified, under half of the shortfall comes from an unresolved V gene, and the cause of the rest is unknown. V, J and clone size are those of that table, while D and trimming were read from the DNA. This sample lists around 180,000 clones; less than 65% were detected once. Of the sample, 1% falls within the top ten clones.

The investigation overall reported the following: Shared TCR sequences between patients were less evident than in mice, which may be partly attributable to HLA diversity in the patient population. During tofacitinib treatment, many expanded lesional clones remained in scalp and blood, and this persistence may partly explain relapse after treatment is stopped. With tofacitinib, both scalp clonality and the number of expanded CD8+ clones among the top 100 scalp clones went down significantly. Resident alphabeta T cells in normal human skin are also sequenced, complicating scalp TCR repertoire analysis, unlike mouse skin dominated by gammadelta T cells. Because the treated cohort was small and had just a single nonresponder, larger studies are needed to establish links between baseline CD8+ expansion and response. Lesional scalp, especially in alopecia totalis/universalis, showed higher clonality and more expanded CD8+ clones than normal scalp, suggesting antigenic drive.

Spanning cysteine to phenylalanine, the CDR3 consists of 15 amino acids. Left in the record is the CDR3 DNA by itself, 45 bases read in frame from the first base. V loses 4 bases, J loses 4 bases, and the germline ends lie 17 bases apart. CDR1 and CDR2 are read off the germline V gene as SGHRS and YFSETQ. As to this clone: Its antigen has not been determined. Base qualities are missing; no much larger clone stands one base away.

The time point label on this specimen signifies: 24 weeks on oral tofacitinib. According to the study, the label for this sample's treatment or condition signals: oral pan-JAK inhibitor, 5-10 mg twice daily. Lesional scalp punch biopsies and peripheral blood were obtained from alopecia areata patients. PBMCs were isolated by density centrifugation and stained for CD3, CD4 and CD8, after which CD4+ and CD8+ T cells were sorted on a FACSAria. Sequencing used CD4+ T cells sorted from blood, obtained at week 24, from a patient treated with tofacitinib. The chain uses TRBV5-1 and TRBJ1-1, with the D gene not clear enough to name. This TCR came from a human donor with alopecia areata. The base sequence is TGCGCCAGCAGCCCCGGACGGACGGCGGGCACTGAAGCTTTCTTT. It specifies CASSPGRTAGTEAFF. Outside the CDR3, residues come from the reference TRBV5-1 and TRBJ1-1 proteins, so the full variable domain is: KAGVTQTPRYLIKTRGQQVTLSCSPISGHRSVSWYQQTPGQGLQFLFEYFSETQRNKGNFPGRFSGRQFSNSRSEMNVSTLELGDSALYLCASSPGRTAGTEAFFGQGTRLTVV.